The T cell receptor beta chain described here comes from a study of T cells in localized non-small cell lung cancer. The assay was immunoSEQ multiplex PCR, and TCRdb's table has in-frame clones only and misses some. This repertoire shows about 33,000 clones, 90% found once; its top ten account for about 3.9%. In regard to this clone: Its antigen is unknown.

Germline loops: CDR1 MNHNS, CDR2 SASEGT. V shed 7 bases and J 9 bases; nucleotides not matched to a gene: 13. CDR3 length equals 15 residues. Study-level points and caveats: Adjacent lung was found to contain a median approximately 60 of the top 100 tumor clones. Clonality peaked in uninvolved adjacent lung rather than tumor.

This TCR came from a man aged 40-75 years with stage I lung adenocarcinoma. The chain employs TRBV6-1 and TRBJ2-1; 9 nucleotides match TRBD2. The sequenced sample was peripheral blood, obtained before any cancer treatment. CDR3: CASTPQSGGSAEQFF. The CDR3 coding sequence is TGTGCCAGCACCCCGCAGAGCGGGGGGTCCGCTGAGCAGTTCTTC.